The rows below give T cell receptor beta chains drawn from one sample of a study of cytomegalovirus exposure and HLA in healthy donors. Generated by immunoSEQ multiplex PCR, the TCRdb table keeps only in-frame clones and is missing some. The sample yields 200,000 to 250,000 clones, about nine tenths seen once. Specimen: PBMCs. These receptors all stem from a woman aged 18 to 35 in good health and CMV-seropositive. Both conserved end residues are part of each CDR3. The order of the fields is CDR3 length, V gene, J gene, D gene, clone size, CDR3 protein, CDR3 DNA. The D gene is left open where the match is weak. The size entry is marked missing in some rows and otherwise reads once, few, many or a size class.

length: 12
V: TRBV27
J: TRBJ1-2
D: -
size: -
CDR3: CASSLSQGGYTF
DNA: TGTGCCAGCAGTTTATCACAGGGTGGCTACACCTTC

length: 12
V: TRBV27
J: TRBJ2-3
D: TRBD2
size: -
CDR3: CASSSGLVTQYF
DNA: TGTGCCAGCAGTTCGGGACTAGTGACGCAGTATTTT

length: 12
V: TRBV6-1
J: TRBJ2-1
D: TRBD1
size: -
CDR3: CASRIQGNEQFF
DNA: TGTGCCAGCAGAATACAGGGGAATGAGCAGTTCTTC

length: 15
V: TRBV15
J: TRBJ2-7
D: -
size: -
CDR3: CATSRDLPGTYEQYF
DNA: TGTGCCACCAGCAGAGATCTTCCAGGGACCTACGAGCAGTACTTC

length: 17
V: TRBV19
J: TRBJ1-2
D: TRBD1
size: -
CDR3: CASSIYPSGQDNYGYTF
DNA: TGTGCCAGTAGTATCTACCCTTCGGGACAGGATAACTATGGCTACACCTTC

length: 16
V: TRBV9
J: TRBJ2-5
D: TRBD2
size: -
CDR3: CASSAGGTSQQETQYF
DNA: TGTGCCAGCAGCGCCGGCGGGACTAGTCAACAAGAGACCCAGTACTTC

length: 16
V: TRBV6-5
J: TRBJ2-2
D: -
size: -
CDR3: CASSYTRRSDTGELFF
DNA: TGTGCCAGCAGTTACACTAGACGGTCGGACACCGGGGAGCTGTTTTTT

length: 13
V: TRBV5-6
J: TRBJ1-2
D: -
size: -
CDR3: CASSLPRRGGYTF
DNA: TGTGCCAGCAGCTTGCCCAGGCGGGGCGGCTACACCTTC

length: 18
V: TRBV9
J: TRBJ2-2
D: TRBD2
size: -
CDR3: CASSPGLAGVVDTGELFF
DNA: TGTGCCAGCAGCCCCGGACTAGCGGGAGTAGTAGACACCGGGGAGCTGTTTTTT

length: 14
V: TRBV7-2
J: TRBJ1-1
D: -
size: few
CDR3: CASSSRTEGVKAFF
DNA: TGTGCCAGCAGCTCTAGGACCGAGGGTGTTAAAGCTTTCTTT

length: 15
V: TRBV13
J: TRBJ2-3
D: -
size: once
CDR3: CASSAGPGGSDTQYF
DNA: TGTGCCAGCAGCGCAGGCCCGGGCGGGTCCGATACGCAGTATTTT

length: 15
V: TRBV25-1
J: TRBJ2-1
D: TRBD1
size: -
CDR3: CASSRPGQTYNEQFF
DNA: TGTGCCAGCAGCAGGCCGGGACAGACCTACAATGAGCAGTTCTTC

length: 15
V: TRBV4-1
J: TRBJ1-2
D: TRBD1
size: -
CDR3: CASSQKDRGPYGYTF
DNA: TGCGCCAGCAGCCAAAAGGACAGGGGGCCCTATGGCTACACCTTC

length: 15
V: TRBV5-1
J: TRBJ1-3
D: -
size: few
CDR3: CASSRGLSSGNTIYF
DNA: TGCGCCAGCAGCCGGGGACTTAGCTCTGGAAACACCATATATTTT

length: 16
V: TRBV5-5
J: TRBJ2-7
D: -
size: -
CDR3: CASSSPGASEFYEQYF
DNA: TGTGCCAGCAGCTCGCCTGGGGCTAGCGAGTTCTACGAGCAGTACTTC

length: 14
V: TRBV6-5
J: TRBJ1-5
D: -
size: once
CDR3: CASSYSVGGQPQHF
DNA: TGTGCCAGCAGTTACTCGGTAGGGGGTCAGCCCCAGCATTTT

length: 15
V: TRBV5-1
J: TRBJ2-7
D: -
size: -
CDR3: CASSLTGPSSYEQYF
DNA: TGCGCCAGCAGCTTGACAGGGCCAAGCTCCTACGAGCAGTACTTC

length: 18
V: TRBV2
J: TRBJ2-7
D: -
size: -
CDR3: CASSETDVGSRELYEQYF
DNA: TGTGCCAGCAGTGAAACGGATGTAGGGTCCCGGGAGCTCTACGAGCAGTACTTC

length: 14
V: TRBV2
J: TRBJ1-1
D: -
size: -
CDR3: CASMVPGPGTEAFF
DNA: TGTGCCAGCATGGTGCCGGGCCCAGGGACTGAAGCTTTCTTT

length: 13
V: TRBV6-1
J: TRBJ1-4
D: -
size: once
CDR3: CASSESGSEKLFF
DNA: TGTGCCAGCAGTGAAAGCGGGAGTGAAAAACTGTTTTTT

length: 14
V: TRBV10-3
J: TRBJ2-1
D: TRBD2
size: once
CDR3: CAISLAGGDNEQFF
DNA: TGTGCCATCAGTCTAGCGGGAGGGGACAATGAGCAGTTCTTC

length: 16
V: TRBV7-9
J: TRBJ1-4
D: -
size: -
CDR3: CASSNGGGSQNEKLFF
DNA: TGTGCCAGCAGCAACGGGGGTGGGTCACAAAATGAAAAACTGTTTTTT

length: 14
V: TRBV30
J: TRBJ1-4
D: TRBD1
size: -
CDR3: CAWSATGEDEKLFF
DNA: TGTGCCTGGAGTGCGACAGGGGAGGATGAAAAACTGTTTTTT

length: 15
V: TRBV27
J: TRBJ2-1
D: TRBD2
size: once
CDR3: CASSSLAGGRNEQFF
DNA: TGTGCCAGCAGCTCTCTAGCGGGAGGGCGAAATGAGCAGTTCTTC

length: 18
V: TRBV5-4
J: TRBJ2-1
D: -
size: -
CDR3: CASSPQGGPATTYNEQFF
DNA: TGTGCCAGCAGCCCGCAAGGAGGGCCAGCAACAACGTACAATGAGCAGTTCTTC

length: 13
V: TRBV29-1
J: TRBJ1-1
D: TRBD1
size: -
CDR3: CSGRQGLGTEAFF
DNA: TGCAGCGGCCGACAGGGGTTGGGCACTGAAGCTTTCTTT

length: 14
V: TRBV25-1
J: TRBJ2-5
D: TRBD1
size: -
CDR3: CASSEQGDRETQYF
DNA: TGTGCCAGCAGTGAACAGGGGGATCGGGAGACCCAGTACTTC

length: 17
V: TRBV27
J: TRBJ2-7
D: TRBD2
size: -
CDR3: CASSLSRREGSYYEQYF
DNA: TGTGCCAGCAGTTTATCCCGGAGGGAGGGAAGTTACTACGAGCAGTACTTC

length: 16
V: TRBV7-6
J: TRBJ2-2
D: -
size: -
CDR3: CASSPRGSGNTGELFF
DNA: TGTGCCAGCAGCCCCCGGGGTAGCGGGAACACCGGGGAGCTGTTTTTT

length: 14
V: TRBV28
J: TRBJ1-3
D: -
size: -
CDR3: CASWEGGSGNTIYF
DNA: TGTGCGTCGTGGGAAGGAGGCTCTGGAAACACCATATATTTT

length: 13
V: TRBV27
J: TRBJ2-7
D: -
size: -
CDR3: CASSLFSGYEQYF
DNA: TGTGCCAGCAGTTTGTTTTCGGGGTACGAGCAGTACTTC

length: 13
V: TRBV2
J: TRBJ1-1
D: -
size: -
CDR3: CASSYDTGTEAFF
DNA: TGTGCCAGCAGTTACGACACTGGCACTGAAGCTTTCTTT

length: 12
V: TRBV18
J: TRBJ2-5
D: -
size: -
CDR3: CASSVGQETQYF
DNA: TGTGCCAGCTCAGTCGGGCAAGAGACCCAGTACTTC

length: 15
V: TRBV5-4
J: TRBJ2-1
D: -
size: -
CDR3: CASSSPYGNRGEQFF
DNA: TGTGCCAGCAGCTCCCCATACGGAAACCGGGGAGAGCAGTTCTTC

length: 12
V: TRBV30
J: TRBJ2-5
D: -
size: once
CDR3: CAWSVRGETQYF
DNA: TGTGCCTGGAGTGTACGCGGAGAGACCCAGTACTTC

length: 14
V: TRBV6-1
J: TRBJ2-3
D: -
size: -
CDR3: CASSEGMWGPPWDF
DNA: TGTGCCAGCAGTGAGGGAATGTGGGGGCCTCCCTGGGATTTT

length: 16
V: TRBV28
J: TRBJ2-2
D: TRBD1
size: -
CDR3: CASRFRGTVYTGELFF
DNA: TGTGCCAGCAGGTTCAGAGGGACAGTTTACACCGGGGAGCTGTTTTTT

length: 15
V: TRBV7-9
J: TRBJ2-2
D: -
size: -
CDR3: CASSSDGVHTGELFF
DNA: TGTGCCAGCAGCTCTGACGGGGTCCACACCGGGGAGCTGTTTTTT

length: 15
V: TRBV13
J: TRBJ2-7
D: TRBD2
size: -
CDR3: CASSSRLADSYEQYF
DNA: TGTGCCAGCAGCTCAAGACTAGCGGACTCCTACGAGCAGTACTTC

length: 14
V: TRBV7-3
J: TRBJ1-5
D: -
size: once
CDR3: CASSLGYSNQPQHF
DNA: TGTGCCAGCAGCTTGGGCTATAGCAATCAGCCCCAGCATTTT

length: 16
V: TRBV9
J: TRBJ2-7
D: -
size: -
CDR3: CASSVGYGRSSYEQYF
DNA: TGTGCCAGCAGCGTAGGATATGGCAGGTCTTCCTACGAGCAGTACTTC

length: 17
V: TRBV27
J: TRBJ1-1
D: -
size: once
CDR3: CASSFVLITGRNTEAFF
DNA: TGTGCCAGCAGTTTCGTTTTAATCACGGGGAGGAACACTGAAGCTTTCTTT

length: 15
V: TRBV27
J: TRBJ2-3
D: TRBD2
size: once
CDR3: CASSFYGRGTDTQYF
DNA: TGTGCCAGCAGTTTTTACGGGAGGGGCACAGATACGCAGTATTTT

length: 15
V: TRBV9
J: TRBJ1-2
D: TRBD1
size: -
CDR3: CASSVGGQGTYGYTF
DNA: TGTGCCAGCAGCGTAGGGGGACAGGGAACCTATGGCTACACCTTC

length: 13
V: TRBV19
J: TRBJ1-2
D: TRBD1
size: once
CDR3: CASQVTGGDGYTF
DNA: TGTGCCAGTCAAGTTACAGGGGGCGATGGCTACACCTTC

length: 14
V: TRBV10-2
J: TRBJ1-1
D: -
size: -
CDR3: CASSPVRGNTEAFF
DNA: TGCGCCAGCAGCCCAGTAAGGGGGAACACTGAAGCTTTCTTT

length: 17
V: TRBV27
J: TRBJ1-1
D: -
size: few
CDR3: CASTQSAGANSNTEAFF
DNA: TGTGCCAGTACTCAATCCGCAGGGGCCAATTCGAACACTGAAGCTTTCTTT

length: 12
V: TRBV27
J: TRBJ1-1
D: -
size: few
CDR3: CASRTLNTEAFF
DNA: TGTGCCAGCCGGACATTGAACACTGAAGCTTTCTTT

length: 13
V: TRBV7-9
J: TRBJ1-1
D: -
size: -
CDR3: CASSLNLDTEAFF
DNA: TGTGCCAGCAGCTTAAACCTAGACACTGAAGCTTTCTTT

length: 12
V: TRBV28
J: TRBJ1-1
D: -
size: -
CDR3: CASSLNRVLAFF
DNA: TGTGCCAGCAGTTTGAACAGAGTTTTAGCTTTCTTT

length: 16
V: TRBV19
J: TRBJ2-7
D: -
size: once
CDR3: CASSIAGQLPSYEQYF
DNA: TGTGCCAGTAGTATAGCCGGACAGCTCCCCTCCTACGAGCAGTACTTC

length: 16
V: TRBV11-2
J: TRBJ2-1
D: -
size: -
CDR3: CASSLIKNQRYNEQFF
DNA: TGTGCCAGCAGCTTAATCAAGAACCAGAGGTACAATGAGCAGTTCTTC

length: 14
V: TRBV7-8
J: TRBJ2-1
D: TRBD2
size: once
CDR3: CASSLVLAGPEQFF
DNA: TGTGCCAGCAGCTTAGTACTAGCGGGACCTGAGCAGTTCTTC